The 21 T cell receptor beta chains listed next were all sequenced from one sample in a study of blood T cells in healthy people across ages. The second PCR ran about 6 to 12 cycles with a sample-barcoded 5' primer and J-beta primers. Each CDR3 protein is one row after TCRdb ran MiXCR on the 5' RACE reads. Among hundreds of thousands of distinct CDR3 sequences listed, around 43% were seen once. The sample consisted of blood. The receptors here all came from a man at least 80 years old in good health.

With regard to this clonotype: The junction and the germline gene differ at one end; a read error may be behind it. The chain combines TRBV28 with TRBJ2-5; D assignment may be TRBD1 or TRBD2 (5 bases each). Germline V lookup: CDR1 MDHEN, CDR2 SYDVKM. There are 14 residues in the CDR3. This CDR3 reads CVSSSPGPQYVQYF. In DNA form, the CDR3 reads TGTGTCAGCAGTTCACCGGGACCGCAATACGTGCAGTACTTC.

The chain uses TRBV14 and TRBJ1-2, with TRBD1 matching 8 bases. With 5 bases clipped from V and 3 bases from J, the junction kept 14 bases outside the gene matches. The CDR3 extends over 17 amino acids. The germline V gene has CDR1 SGHDN and CDR2 FVKESK. CDR3 DNA: TGTGCCAGCAGCGCTATACTAGGACAGGGCTCTCACTATGGCTACACCTTC. Protein product: CASSAILGQGSHYGYTF. Complete variable domain (other parts from reference TRBV14 and TRBJ1-2): EAGVTQFPSHSVIEKGQTVTLRCDPISGHDNLYWYRRVMGKEIKFLLHFVKESKQDESGMPNNRFLAERTGGTYSTLKVQPAELEDSGVYFCASSAILGQGSHYGYTFGSGTRLTVV.

The chain joins TRBV7-3 to TRBJ1-5; no clear D. V lost 2 bases, J lost 0 bases, and 8 bases lay in between. The CDR3 is 15 amino acids. Germline-derived CDR1 and CDR2 are SGHTA and FQGTGA. The CDR3 is CASSLWQVSNQPQHF. CDR3 in DNA: TGTGCCAGCAGCTTATGGCAGGTTAGCAATCAGCCCCAGCATTTT.

V usage is TRBV9 and J usage is TRBJ2-7, with D possibly being TRBD1 or TRBD2 (5 bases each). Matching the DNA end better, TRBJ2-5 makes the J call doubtful. Germline V gene sequence: CDR1 SGDLS, CDR2 YYNGEE. This CDR3 comprises 18 residues. The CDR3 nucleotides are TGTGCCAGCAGCGTGGGTTTCGGGGCTGGGGTATATCAAGAGACCCAGTACTTC. Protein product: CASSVGFGAGVYQETQYF.

This clonotype was observed at least ten times. For the CDR3, the DNA is TGCAGCGCAGTGAGCTCTGGGGCCAACGTCCTGACTTTC. As protein: CSAVSSGANVLTF. The rearrangement links TRBV29-1 to TRBJ2-6; no reliable D call. The V gene's germline CDR1 is SQVTM and CDR2 ANQGSEA. The germline V and J ends were trimmed by 7 bases and 0 bases, with 7 bases remaining between them. This CDR3 comprises 13 residues.

This rearrangement joins TRBV19 to TRBJ2-1; the D is unclear. Trimming cost V 1 base and J 4 bases, with 5 bases left between them. The germline CDR1 and CDR2 sequences are LNHDA and SQIVND (reference sequence). This CDR3 is 13 amino acids long. The CDR3 nucleotides read TGTGCCAGTAGTATAGCTGTTTACAATGAGCAGTTCTTC. Protein sequence: CASSIAVYNEQFF.

In the case of this clonotype: The CDR3 end shows no conserved phenylalanine or tryptophan, and so a read error is likely. The chain is built from TRBV3-1 and TRBJ2-3; D not certain. From germline, CDR1 is LGHDT and CDR2 YNNKEL (reference sequence). CDR3 length equals 12 residues. The V end lost 4 bases, the J end lost 2 bases, and 4 bases lay between the germline ends. CDR3 DNA: TGTGCCAGCAGCCGGGTCACAGATACGCAGTATCTT. Protein sequence: CASSRVTDTQYL.

The rearrangement uses TRBV27 and TRBJ1-5; TRBD1 might be the D (6 bases). The V end lost 4 bases, the J end lost 5 bases, and 9 bases lay between the germline ends. Germline-derived CDR1 and CDR2 are MNHEY and SMNVEV (reference sequence). The CDR3 covers 13 residues. CDR3: CASSYREYQPQHF. In DNA, the CDR3 is TGTGCCAGCAGTTACAGGGAATATCAGCCCCAGCATTTT.

The V call is TRBV5-1, the J call TRBJ2-3; 10 positions agree with TRBD2. CDR1 and CDR2 from the germline V gene are SGHRS and YFSETQ. The junction had 7 bases not matched to a gene; V was cut back by 0 bases and J by 6 bases. This CDR3 comprises 16 residues. The CDR3 DNA is TGCGCCAGCAGCTTGGTCCCTAGCGGGGGATCTGATACGCAGTATTTT. This gives the protein CASSLVPSGGSDTQYF.

Only a few counts were recorded for this clonotype. This chain links TRBV20-1 with TRBJ2-3; D is uncertain. The CDR3 consists of 12 residues. Germline V lookup: CDR1 DFQATT, CDR2 SNEGSKA (reference sequence). V lost 5 bases and J 0 bases, leaving 6 bases between the germline ends. The CDR3 nucleotides read TGCAGTGCTGCCACAAGCACAGATACGCAGTATTTT. The encoded protein is CSAATSTDTQYF.

The chain uses TRBV7-8 and TRBJ2-3; tentative D call: TRBD1 (5 bases). Trimming took 5 bases from V and 6 from J, leaving 21 bases between them. CDR1 SGHVS and CDR2 FQNEAQ come from the germline V gene. The CDR3 has 16 residues. The CDR3 region has the DNA TGTGCCAGCAGCCTGTCCCCGGACATAGGCGTCGATACGCAGTATTTT. Amino acids: CASSLSPDIGVDTQYF.

CDR3 amino acids: CSAERVTGDFMNTEAFF. The CDR3 DNA reads as TGCAGTGCCGAACGTGTCACAGGAGATTTTATGAACACTGAAGCTTTCTTT. This rearrangement joins TRBV20-1 to TRBJ1-1; possible D gene TRBD1, 5 bases. Trimming took off 6 bases at V and 0 bases at J, with 23 bases between the two ends. The CDR3 loop spans 17 amino acids. Germline V gives CDR1 DFQATT, CDR2 SNEGSKA (reference sequence).

The chain joins TRBV4-1 to TRBJ1-2; D gene uncertain. CDR1 MGHRA and CDR2 YSYEKL come from the germline V gene. There are 14 residues in the CDR3. V lost 0 bases and J 4 bases, leaving 9 bases between the germline ends. The chain's CDR3 is CASSQDGKTYGYTF. CDR3 bases: TGCGCCAGCAGCCAAGATGGGAAAACCTATGGCTACACCTTC.

V is TRBV11-2 and J is TRBJ2-7; the D call may be TRBD1 or TRBD2 (5 bases each). The end of the DNA is better explained by TRBJ2-5, so the J call may be wrong. The CDR3 sequence is 14 residues long. Germline-derived CDR1 and CDR2 are SGHAT and FQNNGV. Here the CDR3 DNA reads TGTGCCAGCAGCTCCAGGGTTGGGACGGAGACCCAGTACTTC. This encodes CASSSRVGTETQYF.

The chain combines TRBV28 with TRBJ2-3; D unclear. The V gene lost 7 bases and the J gene lost 6 bases, with 17 bases spanning the gap. Germline CDR1 is MDHEN and CDR2 is SYDVKM. CDR3 size: 14 residues. CDR3 DNA: TGTGCCAGCAAAACTTCTACCCAAGGGGATACGCAGTATTTT. Translation: CASKTSTQGDTQYF.

This sequence joins TRBV2 and TRBJ2-3; D possibly corresponds to TRBD2 (6 bases). V lost 8 bases to trimming and J lost 0 bases, with 12 bases between them. Germline V gene sequence: CDR1 SNHLY, CDR2 FYNNEI. The CDR3 spans 14 residues. The chain's CDR3 is CASPLGLSTDTQYF. CDR3 sequence (DNA): TGTGCCAGCCCCCTGGGACTGAGCACAGATACGCAGTATTTT.

About this clonotype: This may be a read error: a much more frequent sequence differs by one nucleotide. The chain links TRBV7-2 to TRBJ2-5; D is perhaps TRBD1 (6 bases). The CDR3 has 13 amino acids. Germline CDR1 and CDR2: SGHTA and FQGNSA. CDR3 sequence: CASSRDNQETQNF. DNA of the CDR3: TGTGCCAGCAGCCGGGACAACCAAGAGACCCAGAACTTC.

This clonotype came up a few times. The chain uses TRBV6-6 and TRBJ2-3, with TRBD2 matching 10 bases. CDR3 length equals 16 residues. Germline V gene lookup returns CDR1 MNHNY and CDR2 SVGAGI (reference sequence). With 5 bases clipped from V and 6 bases from J, the junction kept 11 bases outside the gene matches. The CDR3 loop is CASSLPLSGGADTQYF. The CDR3 bases are TGTGCCAGCAGTCTCCCTTTGAGCGGGGGGGCGGATACGCAGTATTTT.

This clonotype was counted many times. The rearrangement joins TRBV12-3 or TRBV12-4 to TRBJ2-3, with D possibly matching TRBD2 (6 bases). The V end lost 8 bases, the J end lost 1 base, and 10 bases lay between the germline ends. This CDR3 contains 13 residues. CDR3 region: CASETRGTDTQYF. The CDR3 coding sequence is TGTGCCAGCGAGACTAGGGGCACAGATACGCAGTATTTT.

The chain recombines TRBV11-3 with TRBJ2-5, with 8 nucleotides matching TRBD2. CDR3 length: 15 amino acids. J lost 3 bases, V lost 5 bases, and 8 bases had no gene match. The germline CDR1 and CDR2 sequences are SGHNT and YENEEA. The CDR3 DNA reads TGTGCCAGCAGCCAAGGGACTAGTATTAAAGAGACCCAGTACTTC. Protein: CASSQGTSIKETQYF.

For this clonotype: Its ends do not fully match the called genes, so a read error is possible. V usage is TRBV10-1 and J usage is TRBJ2-6; a possible D gene is TRBD2 (7 bases). CDR1 and CDR2 (germline): WNHNN, SYGVQD (reference sequence). This CDR3 is built from 15 residues. The CDR3 loop reads CASKYLARGANALTF. The CDR3 DNA reads as TGCGCCAGCAAATACCTAGCTCGGGGGGCCAACGCCCTGACTTTC.